This T cell receptor beta chain was profiled in a study of vaccination effects on CD4 cells after COVID-19. Study conclusions and caveats: Common cold coronaviruses were cross-recognized by only 1 of 255 vaccine-induced clones in healthy vaccinees. Missing from the study were early post-infection timepoints, and its convalescent patients were few.

A remark on this clone: Its antigen is as yet unknown.

In the ViraFEST assay, antigen-specific CD4+ clonotypes were identified by expansion after peptide-pool stimulation. After less than twelve days in culture, the CD4+ T cells were isolated. It was two doses of either the BNT162b2 or mRNA-1273 vaccine that participants received. Trimming took 3 bases from V and 2 from J, leaving 8 bases between them. This CDR3 spans 13 amino acids. Germline V gene lookup returns CDR1 LNHDA and CDR2 SQIVND (reference sequence). Profiling relied on immunoSEQ multiplex PCR, and the TCRdb table lists in-frame clones only, not all of them. The data contain 25,000 to 35,000 clones, 70% to 75% of them singletons.

The material sequenced was CD4+ T cells from PBMCs cultured with HCoV-229E spike peptides, taken after COVID-19 vaccination. This sequence joins TRBV19 and TRBJ2-7; no definite D call. This clonotype originated in a human donor who received a COVID-19 vaccine. The CDR3 sequence: CASSMRTTYEQYF. The CDR3 DNA reads as TGTGCCAGTAGTATGAGGACCACCTACGAGCAGTACTTC.